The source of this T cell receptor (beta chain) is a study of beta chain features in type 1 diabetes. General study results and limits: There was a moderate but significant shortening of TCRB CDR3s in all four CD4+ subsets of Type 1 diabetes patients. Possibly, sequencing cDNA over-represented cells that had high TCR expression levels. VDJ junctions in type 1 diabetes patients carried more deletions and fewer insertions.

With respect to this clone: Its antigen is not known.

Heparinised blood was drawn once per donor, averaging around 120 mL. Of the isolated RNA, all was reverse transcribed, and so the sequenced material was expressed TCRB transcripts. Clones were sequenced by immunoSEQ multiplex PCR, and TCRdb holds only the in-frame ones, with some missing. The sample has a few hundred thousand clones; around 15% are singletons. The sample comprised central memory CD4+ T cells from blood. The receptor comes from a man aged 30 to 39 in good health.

The CDR3 coding sequence is TGTGCCAGCAGCCAGTGGCAGGAGACCCAGTACTTC. Its protein is CASSQWQETQYF. The J gene is TRBJ2-5, the V gene TRBV11-3; no clear D. CDR1 and CDR2 (germline): SGHNT, YENEEA. Between the trimmed V and J ends, which lost 5 bases and 5 bases, there was a span of 9 bases. The CDR3 consists of 12 residues.